A single sample gave rise to the 10 T cell receptor beta chains below, sequenced in a study of T cells in Graves' hyperthyroidism and ophthalmopathy. TCR beta CDR3 region amplification was performed from RNA transcripts. First-round RT-PCR of the TCR CDR3 relied on the HTBI primer set. One entry per CDR3 protein, called by TCRdb with MiXCR from the multiplex PCR reads. The profile shows about 540,000 distinct CDR3 sequences, around 42% of them singletons. Specimen: peripheral blood or thyroid tissue (not recorded which). The receptor source for this set is a woman aged 18-35 years with Graves' hyperthyroidism.

Ten or more counts support this clonotype. The chain combines TRBV24-1 with TRBJ2-5, with 10 bases aligning to TRBD1. Germline CDR1 reads KGHDR; CDR2 reads SFDVKD. The CDR3 is 15 residues long. Trimming cost V 4 bases and J 5 bases; bases outside gene matches: 6. CDR3 sequence: CATSDFDRGRETQYF. As DNA, the CDR3 is TGTGCCACCAGTGACTTCGACAGGGGGCGGGAGACCCAGTACTTC.

V usage is TRBV20-1 and J usage is TRBJ1-1; D remains ambiguous. The CDR3 is made up of 14 amino acids. The germline CDR1 and CDR2 sequences are DFQATT and SNEGSKA (reference sequence). The V end lost 3 bases, the J end lost 5 bases, and 16 bases lay between the germline ends. The CDR3 DNA follows: TGCAGTGCTAGGCCCCCGGGTGGGAATACTGAAGCTTTCTTT. This codes for CSARPPGGNTEAFF.

The genes are TRBV15 and TRBJ2-5, with D tentatively TRBD1 or TRBD2 (5 bases each). CDR1 and CDR2 from the germline V gene are LNHNV and YYDKDF (reference sequence). The V end was cut by 0 bases, the J end by 2 bases, with 10 bases between. The CDR3 length is 15 residues. The DNA for the CDR3 is TGTGCCACCAGCAGAGATGGTTGGGGGCAAGAGACCCAGTACTTC. Translating it yields CATSRDGWGQETQYF.

The chain employs TRBV6-5 and TRBJ2-5, with 7 nucleotides matching TRBD2. CDR1 is MNHEY, CDR2 SVGAGI, per germline. V was pared by 4 bases and J by 5 bases, with 10 bases of the junction left unmatched. CDR3 length: 15 amino acids. In DNA, the CDR3 is TGTGCCAGCAGTTTTGCGGGAGATCTTATGGAGACCCAGTACTTC. The encoded protein is CASSFAGDLMETQYF.

The chain is built from TRBV24-1 and TRBJ2-3; the D is unclear. This CDR3 has 13 residues. Germline assignment: CDR1 KGHDR and CDR2 SFDVKD. Trimming took 4 bases from V and 2 from J, leaving 6 bases between them. CDR3 nucleotide sequence: TGTGCCACCAGTGACGTGAACACAGATACGCAGTATTTT. Protein product: CATSDVNTDTQYF.

This clonotype has ten or more counts. The V and J genes are TRBV13 and TRBJ2-6; the D is unclear. This CDR3 has 15 amino acids. Trimming left V 1 base short and J 6 bases short, with 10 bases between. CDR1 and CDR2 from the germline V gene are PRHDT and FYEKMQ (reference sequence). The CDR3 sequence: CASSLVGAEANVLTF. CDR3 bases: TGTGCCAGCAGCTTAGTCGGCGCGGAGGCCAACGTCCTGACTTTC.

This clonotype has just a few counts. The chain couples TRBV9 to TRBJ2-2; the match to TRBD2 covers 7 bases. The CDR3 is 15 amino acids. Germline CDR1 and CDR2: SGDLS and YYNGEE. V was pared by 8 bases and J by 3 bases, with 10 bases of the junction left unmatched. The CDR3 DNA reads TGTGCCAGTAGCCCCGGGACTACCTACACCGGGGAGCTGTTTTTT. Encoded protein: CASSPGTTYTGELFF.

There are many counts of this clonotype. The chain combines TRBV6-6 with TRBJ1-2, with D possibly matching TRBD1 (6 bases). The V and J ends lost 4 bases and 6 bases respectively, with 12 bases between them. This CDR3 has 13 amino acids. Germline CDR1 and CDR2: MNHNY and SVGAGI (reference sequence). The CDR3 sequence: CASSSGWTDGYTF. CDR3 coding DNA: TGTGCCAGCAGTTCCGGGTGGACAGATGGCTACACCTTC.

The J gene is TRBJ1-1, the V gene TRBV10-2; perhaps TRBD1 as D (6 bases). There are 15 residues in the CDR3. CDR1 WSHSY and CDR2 SAAADI come from the germline V gene. V was clipped by 5 bases and J by 0 bases, with 13 bases between them. The CDR3 loop reads CASSHPGHLNTEAFF. The DNA of the CDR3 is TGCGCCAGCAGTCATCCGGGACACCTGAACACTGAAGCTTTCTTT.

As concerns this clonotype: At one boundary the junction diverges from the germline segment, which might be a read error. The chain couples TRBV9 to TRBJ1-5; D is perhaps TRBD1 (5 bases). Per the germline V gene, CDR1 is SGDLS and CDR2 is YYNGEE. CDR3 size: 13 residues. The CDR3 spells CTSQKGPGQPQHF. For the CDR3, the DNA is TGTACCAGCCAAAAGGGGCCAGGTCAGCCCCAGCATTTT. The variable domain in full, with the rest retrieved from reference TRBV9 and TRBJ1-5, is DSGVTQTPKHLITATGQRVTLRCSPRSGDLSVYWYQQSLDQGLQFLIQYYNGEERAKGNILERFSAQQFPDLHSELNLSSLELGDSALYFCTSQKGPGQPQHFGDGTRLSIL.